Following are 13 T cell receptor beta chains from one sample sequenced in a study of blood T cells in healthy people across ages. Next came a second PCR, run for about 7 to 12 cycles, which used a sample-barcoded 5' primer along with a J-beta primer mix. One entry per CDR3 protein results from TCRdb running MiXCR on the 5' RACE reads. Here the sample spans roughly 1,800,000 distinct CDR3 sequences, roughly 50% being singletons. Sequenced material: blood. The receptors here all came from a woman aged 40 to 50 in good health.

The gene calls are TRBV12-3 or TRBV12-4 and TRBJ2-1; 9 bases match TRBD1. Germline trimming cut 6 bases from V and 9 bases from J; bases unmatched to any gene: 6. There are 13 residues in the CDR3. CDR3 region: CASRRGQGSEQFF. The CDR3 DNA reads TGTGCCAGCAGGAGGGGACAGGGCAGTGAGCAGTTCTTC.

The chain joins TRBV29-1 to TRBJ2-1; 10 bases map to TRBD2. The CDR3 loop spans 18 amino acids. V lost 6 bases and J lost 0; bases outside the gene matches: 14. CDR1 is SQVTM, CDR2 ANQGSEA, per germline. The CDR3 spells CSVVGLAGVLSSYNEQFF. DNA of the CDR3: TGCAGCGTGGTCGGGCTAGCGGGGGTTCTCAGCTCCTACAATGAGCAGTTCTTC.

The CDR3 spells CASSKGTAETWTNEKLFF. The CDR3 DNA sequence: TGTGCCAGCAGCAAAGGGACGGCAGAGACGTGGACTAATGAAAAACTGTTTTTT. This chain uses TRBV7-8 with TRBJ1-4, with a weak D call TRBD1 (5 bases). V lost 5 bases and J 2 bases, leaving 21 bases between the germline ends. The CDR3 runs to 18 residues. CDR1 is SGHVS, CDR2 FQNEAQ, per germline.

The rearrangement uses TRBV2 and TRBJ2-4; tentatively, D is TRBD2 (5 bases). The J call is in doubt because the DNA end fits TRBJ2-7 better. This CDR3 has 15 amino acids. CDR1 SNHLY and CDR2 FYNNEI come from the germline V gene. CDR3 region: CASSSFGAAGYEQYF. Here the CDR3 DNA reads TGTGCCAGCAGCAGTTTTGGAGCGGCAGGTTACGAGCAGTACTTC.

This chain links TRBV7-9 with TRBJ1-2, with D perhaps TRBD1 (5 bases). V was pared by 1 base and J by 8 bases, with 23 bases between. CDR1 SEHNR and CDR2 FQNEAQ come from the germline V gene (reference sequence). This CDR3 has 17 amino acids. As DNA, the CDR3 is TGTGCCAGCAGCTTAGGCCCCCCGGCAGGGAATACCGGAGGCTACACCTTC. It is translated as CASSLGPPAGNTGGYTF.

The chain recombines TRBV5-1 with TRBJ2-7; 10 nucleotides match TRBD1. Unmatched junction bases numbered 2, after V lost 0 bases and J lost 2 bases. The V gene's germline CDR1 is SGHRS and CDR2 YFSETQ. The CDR3 loop spans 15 amino acids. The CDR3 sequence is CASSLETGGPYEQYF. Written as DNA, the CDR3 is TGCGCCAGCAGCTTGGAGACAGGGGGCCCCTACGAGCAGTACTTC.

The J gene is TRBJ2-5, the V gene TRBV6-1; no firm D call. The CDR3 runs to 15 residues. V lost 7 bases and J lost 1, with 16 bases in between. CDR1 is MNHNS, CDR2 SASEGT, per germline. CDR3 nucleotide sequence: TGTGCCAGCACCTATAGGTGGTTTCTCCAAGAGACCCAGTACTTC. Its protein product is CASTYRWFLQETQYF.

The chain is built from TRBV6-2 or TRBV6-3 and TRBJ2-7; 7 bases are a match to TRBD2. Near its end, the DNA agrees better with TRBJ2-5, so the J call may be wrong. CDR1 and CDR2 from the germline V gene are MNHEY and SVGEGT. This CDR3 is built from 16 residues. CDR3 coding DNA: TGTGCCAGCAGTTCCCCGGGACTACCTCCCCAAGAGACCCAGTACTTC. It codes for CASSSPGLPPQETQYF.

The chain uses TRBV12-3 or TRBV12-4 and TRBJ1-5, with TRBD1 matching over 8 bases. V shed 5 bases, J shed 7 bases, and the junction held 4 bases outside the gene matches. There are 13 residues in the CDR3. CDR3 sequence (DNA): TGTGCCAGCAGTGAGACAGGGGTACAGCCCCAGCATTTT. This codes for CASSETGVQPQHF.

The chain has TRBV3-1 and TRBJ1-2; 8 bases line up with TRBD1. The CDR3 extends over 13 amino acids. The junction had 3 bases not matched to a gene; V was cut back by 3 bases and J by 6 bases. The germline V gene has CDR1 LGHDT and CDR2 YNNKEL (reference sequence). DNA for the CDR3: TGTGCCAGCAGCCAGGGACAGGTCGATGGCTACACCTTC. Protein: CASSQGQVDGYTF.

This clonotype was observed a single time. The chain has TRBV20-1 and TRBJ2-3; a weak D match, TRBD2 (5 bases). From germline, CDR1 is DFQATT and CDR2 SNEGSKA (reference sequence). The CDR3 has 15 amino acids. With 1 base removed from V and 3 bases from J, the gap between germline ends came to 14 bases. The CDR3 is CSARASLGLTDTQYF. CDR3 DNA: TGCAGTGCTAGAGCCTCCTTAGGACTTACAGATACGCAGTATTTT.

The rearrangement links TRBV6-2 or TRBV6-3 to TRBJ2-4; D unclear. Germline CDR1 reads MNHEY; CDR2 reads SVGEGT. V lost 10 bases, J lost 0 bases, and 10 bases lay in between. The CDR3 spans 13 residues. Written as DNA, the CDR3 is TGTGCCACTAGTCTCCCAGCCAAAAACATTCAGTACTTC. Its protein is CATSLPAKNIQYF.

This clonotype has a handful of counts. The chain has TRBV4-1 and TRBJ2-1; D is possibly TRBD2 (5 bases). The ends were cut back, 4 bases at V and 13 bases at J, with 14 bases in the middle. In germline, CDR1 is MGHRA, CDR2 YSYEKL. This CDR3 comprises 12 residues. The CDR3 bases are TGCGCCAGCAGCCTCCCCGGGGTAGAACAGTTCTTC. Amino acid sequence: CASSLPGVEQFF.